The 29 T cell receptor beta chains presented below share a single source sample, sequenced in a study of identifying expanded T cells in peripheral blood. TCRdb's copy holds only in-frame clones and misses some; the assay was immunoSEQ multiplex PCR. The sample lists under 150,000 clones; approximately 80% were seen once. The material sequenced was blood. These receptors were obtained from a person aged 18-70 years in good health.

V and J are TRBV4-3 and TRBJ2-2; the D gene is possibly TRBD1 (6 bases). The CDR3 has 18 amino acids. The V end was cut by 4 bases, the J end by 6 bases, with 24 bases between. Germline loops: CDR1 LGHNA, CDR2 YSLEER. For the CDR3, the DNA is TGCGCCAGCAGCCGAGTAATGACGGCAGGGGAAGTATCCGGGGAGCTGTTTTTT. This translates into CASSRVMTAGEVSGELFF.

The sample holds a few counts of this clone. The rearrangement joins TRBV5-1 to TRBJ1-1, with D hard to call. The CDR3 runs 15 residues. Trimming removed 2 bases from V and 1 base from J, with 12 bases in between. Germline CDR1 SGHRS, CDR2 YFSETQ. CDR3 bases: TGCGCCAGCAGCTTTGGGCACGCCGGGAACACTGAAGCTTTCTTT. Its translation: CASSFGHAGNTEAFF.

This rearrangement joins TRBV6-5 to TRBJ2-1; D possibly corresponds to TRBD2 (5 bases). Germline CDR1 and CDR2: MNHEY and SVGAGI. The CDR3 has 14 residues. V was pared by 5 bases and J by 0 bases, with 8 bases between. CDR3: CASSEGSSYNEQFF. The CDR3 nucleotides read TGTGCCAGCAGTGAAGGGAGCTCCTACAATGAGCAGTTCTTC.

This clone has only one observation. The chain has TRBV5-1 and TRBJ1-2; TRBD1 agrees at 8 bases. Unmatched junction bases numbered 9, after V lost 5 bases and J lost 6 bases. Germline V lookup: CDR1 SGHRS, CDR2 YFSETQ. The length of the CDR3 is 14 residues. The CDR3 reads CASRVDRGADGYTF. The DNA for the CDR3 is TGCGCCAGCAGAGTTGACAGGGGTGCGGATGGCTACACCTTC.

The genes are TRBV5-1 and TRBJ2-3; D remains ambiguous. V shed 1 base and J shed 4 bases, with 13 bases lying between them. The CDR3 length is 15 residues. The germline V gene has CDR1 SGHRS and CDR2 YFSETQ. CDR3 region: CASSLSYGVADTQYF. The DNA for the CDR3 is TGCGCCAGCAGCTTGTCATATGGGGTGGCAGATACGCAGTATTTT.

The chain uses TRBV27 and TRBJ1-5, with TRBD1 matching 7 bases. The CDR3 loop spans 15 amino acids. V was pared by 0 bases and J by 5 bases, with 4 bases of the junction left unmatched. Per germline, CDR1 MNHEY and CDR2 SMNVEV (reference sequence). The chain's CDR3 is CASSLSGTEYQPQHF. For the CDR3, the DNA is TGTGCCAGCAGTTTATCTGGGACAGAGTATCAGCCCCAGCATTTT.

The V and J genes are TRBV13 and TRBJ1-1; maybe TRBD1 (5 bases). The V and J ends lost 0 bases and 1 base respectively, with 9 bases between them. This CDR3 is built from 15 residues. Germline assignment: CDR1 PRHDT and CDR2 FYEKMQ (reference sequence). The CDR3 is CASSLGLQGNTEAFF. The CDR3 DNA sequence: TGTGCCAGCAGCTTAGGCCTTCAGGGGAACACTGAAGCTTTCTTT.

For the CDR3, the DNA is TGTGCCAGCAGCTTGGGACAGGGGGCGAGTTCACCCCTCCACTTT. As protein: CASSLGQGASSPLHF. This chain joins TRBV9 and TRBJ1-6; 12 bases line up with TRBD1. CDR3 length equals 15 residues. The V and J ends lost 4 bases and 9 bases, in that order; junction bases with no gene match: 5. CDR1 and CDR2 from the germline V gene are SGDLS and YYNGEE.

V is TRBV7-9 and J is TRBJ1-5; D is possibly TRBD1 (5 bases). V was cut by 5 bases and J by 6 bases, with 8 bases left in between. The CDR3 spans 12 residues. CDR1 is SEHNR, CDR2 FQNEAQ, per germline (reference sequence). The CDR3 DNA reads as TGTGCCAGCAGCCAGGGAATTCAGCCCCAGCATTTT. Its translation: CASSQGIQPQHF.

The rearrangement links TRBV5-1 to TRBJ2-5, with D perhaps TRBD2 (5 bases). Germline assignment: CDR1 SGHRS and CDR2 YFSETQ. This CDR3 is built from 13 residues. V lost 5 bases and J 11 bases, leaving 19 bases between the germline ends. The CDR3 here is CASSLGYRAEQYF. The CDR3 region has the DNA TGCGCCAGCAGTCTGGGCTATAGAGCGGAGCAGTACTTC.

This chain joins TRBV7-2 and TRBJ1-1; possibly TRBD1 for D (5 bases). V was trimmed by 8 bases and J by 5 bases, leaving 24 bases between them. Looked up from germline, CDR1 is SGHTA and CDR2 is FQGNSA. There are 16 residues in the CDR3. The CDR3 is CASHSGGTTRVTEAFF. CDR3 coding DNA: TGTGCCAGCCATTCGGGGGGTACTACGAGGGTAACTGAAGCTTTCTTT.

This chain uses TRBV4-1 with TRBJ1-4; D is perhaps TRBD1 (6 bases). CDR1 MGHRA and CDR2 YSYEKL come from the germline V gene. V lost 1 base and J 7 bases, leaving 10 bases between the germline ends. CDR3 length: 14 amino acids. The CDR3 loop is CASSQVPGAEKLFF. As DNA, the CDR3 is TGCGCCAGCAGCCAAGTGCCAGGGGCTGAAAAACTGTTTTTT.

This clone has a handful of counts. V is TRBV12-5 and J is TRBJ1-1; 9 bases fit TRBD1. The CDR3 has 12 amino acids. With 4 bases clipped from V and 8 bases from J, the junction kept 2 bases outside the gene matches. Germline loops: CDR1 LGHNT, CDR2 FRNRAP. The CDR3 here is CASGWGTGEAFF. Written as DNA, the CDR3 is TGTGCTAGTGGTTGGGGGACAGGGGAAGCTTTCTTT.

The V and J genes are TRBV19 and TRBJ2-7; the match to TRBD1 covers 7 bases. V shed 7 bases, J shed 3 bases, and the junction held 0 bases outside the gene matches. CDR3 length equals 11 residues. Germline values: CDR1 LNHDA, CDR2 SQIVND (reference sequence). CDR3 residues: CASTGGYEQYF. The CDR3 nucleotides are TGTGCCAGTACAGGGGGCTACGAGCAGTACTTC.

V usage is TRBV4-1 and J usage is TRBJ2-6, with D perhaps TRBD2 (6 bases). Germline CDR1 is MGHRA and CDR2 is YSYEKL. V was pared by 4 bases and J by 1 base, with 14 bases between. The CDR3 extends over 17 amino acids. In DNA, the CDR3 is TGCGCCAGCAGCCGTACAACCGGGACTTCTGGGGCCAACGTCCTGACTTTC. This codes for CASSRTTGTSGANVLTF.

The chain is built from TRBV9 and TRBJ1-2, with 10 bases lining up with TRBD1. CDR1 is SGDLS, CDR2 YYNGEE, per germline. The CDR3 spans 14 residues. The ends lost 3 bases at V and 5 bases at J; junction bases unmatched: 4. The DNA of the CDR3 is TGTGCCAGCAGCGAGGGACAGGGGAGTTATGGCTACACCTTC. It is translated as CASSEGQGSYGYTF. The full variable domain, in which reference TRBV9 and TRBJ1-2 provide the parts outside the CDR3, is DSGVTQTPKHLITATGQRVTLRCSPRSGDLSVYWYQQSLDQGLQFLIQYYNGEERAKGNILERFSAQQFPDLHSELNLSSLELGDSALYFCASSEGQGSYGYTFGSGTRLTVV.

The chain recombines TRBV6-6 with TRBJ1-2; no definite D call. This CDR3 comprises 13 residues. CDR1 is MNHNY, CDR2 SVGAGI, per germline (reference sequence). The ends were cut back, 8 bases at V and 0 bases at J, with 10 bases in the middle. The CDR3 loop reads CASGPGPNYGYTF. CDR3 DNA: TGTGCCAGCGGACCCGGGCCTAACTATGGCTACACCTTC.

The chain joins TRBV2 to TRBJ1-4, with TRBD1 as a possible D gene (6 bases). Per germline, CDR1 SNHLY and CDR2 FYNNEI. CDR3 length equals 15 residues. Trimming removed 2 bases at V and 2 bases at J, with 9 bases between. The CDR3 region is CASSEQGTTNEKLFF. The CDR3 DNA reads as TGTGCCAGCAGTGAACAGGGGACCACTAATGAAAAACTGTTTTTT.

V usage is TRBV11-3 and J usage is TRBJ1-1; D possibly corresponds to TRBD1 (6 bases). Germline V gene lookup returns CDR1 SGHNT and CDR2 YENEEA. Trimming shortened V by 2 bases and J by 5 bases, and 12 bases separated the two germline ends. CDR3 length: 14 residues. The CDR3: CASSLWDGTTEAFF. The CDR3 nucleotides are TGTGCCAGCAGCTTATGGGACGGGACAACTGAAGCTTTCTTT.

The chain has TRBV5-6 and TRBJ1-6, with TRBD1 matching over 7 bases. CDR1 is SGHDT and CDR2 is YYEEEE in the germline V gene. Trimming at V came to 1 base and at J to 7 bases, leaving 5 bases not matched to a gene. This CDR3 is built from 15 residues. The CDR3 loop is CASSLPTGVNSPLHF. In nucleotides, the CDR3 is TGTGCCAGCAGCTTGCCCACAGGGGTCAATTCACCCCTCCACTTT.

This clone was found once. V and J are TRBV5-4 and TRBJ1-6; tentative D call: TRBD1 (5 bases). Germline V CDR1 and CDR2: SGHNT, YYREEE (reference sequence). The CDR3 spans 15 residues. The V end lost 2 bases, the J end lost 10 bases, and 16 bases lay between the germline ends. CDR3 sequence: CASSFGGSFQSPLHF. Here the CDR3 DNA reads TGTGCCAGCAGCTTCGGGGGGTCCTTTCAGTCACCCCTCCACTTT.

This chain uses TRBV15 with TRBJ1-4, with 7 bases identical to TRBD1. Germline V gene sequence: CDR1 LNHNV, CDR2 YYDKDF (reference sequence). The CDR3 runs to 17 residues. V gave up 5 bases and J gave up 2 bases; unmatched junction bases: 11. The CDR3 region has the DNA TGTGCCACCAGCTCCAGGACAGGAGCGTCTACTAATGAAAAACTGTTTTTT. It is translated as CATSSRTGASTNEKLFF.

V and J are TRBV10-3 and TRBJ1-2; 11 nucleotides line up with TRBD1. The CDR3 is 13 residues long. Germline trimming cut 10 bases from V and 7 bases from J; bases unmatched to any gene: 8. Germline lookup yields CDR1 ENHRY and CDR2 SYGVKD. The CDR3 region is CATLGQGAFGYTF. CDR3 nucleotide sequence: TGTGCCACCCTAGGACAGGGGGCATTTGGCTACACCTTC.

The CDR3 nucleotides are TGTGCCAGCAGCCTCATTCAGGGGCCCCGCTCGGATGGCTACACCTTC. It encodes CASSLIQGPRSDGYTF. The chain uses TRBV7-9 and TRBJ1-2; weak D call: TRBD1 (6 bases). This CDR3 comprises 16 residues. The germline gives CDR1 SEHNR, CDR2 FQNEAQ (reference sequence). The germline V and J ends were trimmed by 5 bases and 6 bases, with 22 bases remaining between them.

V usage is TRBV6-5 and J usage is TRBJ1-3, with D maybe TRBD1 (6 bases). The CDR3 has 13 residues. V was shortened by 2 bases and J by 4 bases, with 6 bases between the two germline ends. The V gene's germline CDR1 is MNHEY and CDR2 SVGAGI. CDR3 DNA sequence: TGTGCCAGCAGTTACCAGGGGGGAAACACCATATATTTT. Protein: CASSYQGGNTIYF.

The chain combines TRBV19 with TRBJ1-4; a possible D gene is TRBD1 (6 bases). The V end was cut by 6 bases, the J end by 2 bases, with 13 bases between. The CDR3 sequence is 15 residues long. Germline CDR1 reads LNHDA; CDR2 reads SQIVND (reference sequence). CDR3 sequence reads: CASRRGGGTNEKLFF. CDR3 sequence (DNA): TGTGCCAGTAGGAGGGGGGGAGGCACTAATGAAAAACTGTTTTTT.

The gene calls are TRBV7-3 and TRBJ2-7; 7 positions agree with TRBD1. The J segment lost 0 bases and the V segment lost 9 bases, leaving 2 bases of the junction unmatched. Germline V gene data show CDR1 as SGHTA and CDR2 as FQGTGA. The CDR3 loop spans 12 amino acids. CDR3 nucleotides: TGTGCCAGGGGACAGTGCTCCTACGAGCAGTACTTC. Amino acid sequence: CARGQCSYEQYF.

This clone was recorded once. The chain uses TRBV4-1 and TRBJ2-6, with unresolved D. V was trimmed by 1 base and J by 0 bases, leaving 7 bases between them. The CDR3 covers 16 residues. Germline V lookup: CDR1 MGHRA, CDR2 YSYEKL. CDR3 residues: CASSQGPFSGANVLTF. The DNA for the CDR3 is TGCGCCAGCAGCCAAGGGCCTTTCTCTGGGGCCAACGTCCTGACTTTC.

The genes are TRBV11-2 and TRBJ2-1; TRBD2 matches at 9 bases. The V gene's germline CDR1 is SGHAT and CDR2 FQNNGV. The CDR3 runs 15 residues. V lost 3 bases and J lost 6; bases outside the gene matches: 6. The CDR3 DNA follows: TGTGCCAGCAGCTTCACGGCGGGGGGGCCCAATGAGCAGTTCTTC. Translated, it gives CASSFTAGGPNEQFF.